These 23 T cell receptor beta chains were all obtained from the same sample, sequenced in a study of tumor and adjacent non-tumor tissue in lung cancer. The template was RNA from unsorted bulk tissue. Three rounds of nested PCR, following a modified ARM-PCR protocol, produced the TCRbeta library. TCRdb ran MiXCR on the multiplex PCR reads and lists one entry per CDR3 protein. This sample has under 100,000 distinct CDR3 sequences, with 61% found just once. The sample consisted of lung tumor tissue. The receptors shown here come from a man in his sixties or seventies with non-small cell lung cancer.

In its sample, this clonotype is medium-sized. V and J are TRBV11-2 and TRBJ2-5, with TRBD2 matching over 9 bases. This CDR3 is 14 amino acids long. The germline V gene has CDR1 SGHAT and CDR2 FQNNGV. Trimming cost V 4 bases and J 5 bases; bases outside gene matches: 5. The CDR3 DNA follows: TGTGCCAGCAGCTCTGCGGGGGGGCCGGAGACCCAGTACTTC. Its protein product is CASSSAGGPETQYF.

The chain has TRBV5-1 and TRBJ2-7, with TRBD1 matching 7 bases. CDR1 and CDR2 (germline): SGHRS, YFSETQ. The CDR3 spans 16 residues. The V and J ends lost 5 bases and 3 bases, in that order; junction bases with no gene match: 14. CDR3 sequence (DNA): TGCGCCAGCAGTCCCATACCCGACAGGGCCAACTACGAGCAGTACGTC. This sequence encodes CASSPIPDRANYEQYV.

The CDR3 DNA follows: TGCAGCGCCGAATGGGGGGTCGACCAGTACTTC. Translation: CSAEWGVDQYF. The rearrangement uses TRBV29-1 and TRBJ2-7; D may be TRBD2 (6 bases). This CDR3 comprises 11 residues. V dropped 7 bases and J dropped 10 bases, with 17 bases sitting between them. Germline assignment: CDR1 SQVTM and CDR2 ANQGSEA.

This clonotype was seen repeatedly, ten times or more. This chain joins TRBV29-1 and TRBJ2-7; the D gene is possibly TRBD1 (7 bases). The CDR3 covers 13 residues. In germline, CDR1 is SQVTM, CDR2 ANQGSEA. Deletions cut 6 bases from V and 6 bases from J, with 18 bases between. DNA of the CDR3: TGCAGCGTGGAGGGTCCAGGGGGAGGCGAGCAGTACTTC. Translating gives CSVEGPGGGEQYF.

Concerning this clonotype: Mismatch with germline at one junction end may stem from a read error. The chain has TRBV11-2 and TRBJ2-6, with 7 bases that match TRBD2. The V gene's germline CDR1 is SGHAT and CDR2 FQNNGV. The CDR3 runs 15 residues. The CDR3 region has the DNA TGTGTCAGAAGCCGCGGGAGAAAAGGGGCCAACATCCTGACTTTC. Translation gives CVRSRGRKGANILTF.

This clonotype has more than one count but fewer than ten. The V gene is TRBV6-1, the J gene TRBJ2-6, with D maybe TRBD1 (6 bases). Germline CDR1 reads MNHNS; CDR2 reads SASEGT. V shed 4 bases and J shed 3 bases, with 13 bases lying between them. This CDR3 contains 16 residues. The CDR3, as DNA: TGTGCCAGCAGTGCTGAGGACAGATATGGGGCCAACGTCCTGACTTTC. Translation gives CASSAEDRYGANVLTF.

This clonotype was seen a handful of times. One junction end does not reproduce the germline sequence, and a read error may be involved. This rearrangement joins TRBV6-1 to TRBJ2-6, with D possibly TRBD1 on 6 matching bases. The CDR3 loop spans 16 amino acids. Germline V lookup: CDR1 MNHNS, CDR2 SASEGT. DNA of the CDR3: TGTGCCAGCAGTGCCGAGGACAGCTCTGGAACCAACTTCCTGACTTTC. As protein: CASSAEDSSGTNFLTF.

As concerns this clonotype: The junction does not match germline at one end; this may be a read error. The chain combines TRBV6-2 or TRBV6-3 with TRBJ2-3, with 8 bases aligning to TRBD1. This CDR3 is 15 amino acids long. The germline V gene encodes CDR1 MNHEY and CDR2 SVGEGT. DNA for the CDR3: TGTACCAGCAGTTACTCCGGGACAGGAACAGATACGCAGTATTTT. It is translated as CTSSYSGTGTDTQYF.

Comments on this clonotype: A read error is likely, as this CDR3 ends without the conserved phenylalanine or tryptophan. The chain joins TRBV6-6 to TRBJ2-1; TRBD2 matches at 8 bases. The CDR3 spans 12 residues. Germline CDR1 MNHNY, CDR2 SVGAGI (reference sequence). The CDR3 spells CVSTRGGNEQFL. CDR3 DNA sequence: TGTGTCAGTACTCGCGGGGGGAATGAGCAGTTCCTC.

A single count supports this clonotype. The chain couples TRBV12-3 or TRBV12-4 to TRBJ2-2; D is uncertain. The CDR3 is 16 amino acids. Trimming left V 9 bases short and J 5 bases short, with 22 bases between. The CDR3 DNA reads TGTGCCAGTAGTCTCGGCCGCCAAATGAAGACCGGGGAGCTGTTTTTT. Translated: CASSLGRQMKTGELFF.

A note on this clonotype: It may be a read error: a sequence one base away is much more abundant. The chain employs TRBV5-1 and TRBJ2-5; TRBD2 agrees at 7 bases. The CDR3 totals 16 residues. V trimming: 0 bases; J trimming: 3 bases; junction bases outside the gene matches: 8. Germline V gene sequence: CDR1 SGHRS, CDR2 YFSETQ. For the CDR3, the DNA is TGCGCCAGCAGCTTGGATGGTGGCGGGAGAAAAGAGACCCAGTACTTC. Translation: CASSLDGGGRKETQYF.

As regards this clonotype: With a much larger clone just one base away, this may be a read error. V gene TRBV5-4 combines with J gene TRBJ1-1; no definite D call. The CDR3 length is 16 residues. Germline V gene lookup returns CDR1 SGHNT and CDR2 YYREEE (reference sequence). In nucleotides, the CDR3 is TGTGCCAGCAGCCAAGACCCCTTAGAACCGAGGACTGAAGCTTTATTT. It is translated as CASSQDPLEPRTEALF.

Details on this clonotype: A much larger clonotype is one base distant, so this may be a read error. V usage is TRBV20-1 and J usage is TRBJ1-1; D perhaps matches TRBD1 (6 bases). With 6 bases removed from V and 7 bases from J, the gap between germline ends came to 21 bases. CDR1 and CDR2 from the germline V gene are DFQATT and SNEGSKA (reference sequence). The CDR3 runs 14 residues. CDR3 coding DNA: TGCAGTGCCCCCCCACGGGGAAGGGACATTGAAGCTTTCTTT. It yields the protein CSAPPRGRDIEAFF.

This clonotype has ten or more counts. The V call is TRBV7-8, the J call TRBJ1-6; 9 bases align to TRBD1. Germline V gene data show CDR1 as SGHVS and CDR2 as FQNEAQ. The CDR3 has 15 residues. Unmatched junction bases numbered 8, after V lost 3 bases and J lost 11 bases. CDR3 sequence (DNA): TGTGCCAGCAGCTTCGGGGACAGGGAACGGCCACCCCTCCACTTT. Translated, it gives CASSFGDRERPPLHF.

The V gene is TRBV29-1, the J gene TRBJ2-5, with D perhaps TRBD1 or TRBD2 (6 bases each). Germline-derived CDR1 and CDR2 are SQVTM and ANQGSEA. The length of the CDR3 is 15 residues. Trimming pared 3 bases from V and 5 bases from J, leaving 19 bases between. The CDR3 sequence is CSVEFIRGGRETQYF. The CDR3 DNA follows: TGCAGCGTTGAGTTCATTCGAGGGGGGCGGGAGACCCAGTACTTC.

This rearrangement joins TRBV30 to TRBJ2-7; D possibly corresponds to TRBD2 (6 bases). CDR1 GTSNPN and CDR2 SVGIG come from the germline V gene (reference sequence). This CDR3 spans 11 amino acids. In nucleotides, the CDR3 is TGTATCTGGAGGGCTAACTTCGAGCAGTACTTC. It is translated as CIWRANFEQYF.

Regarding this clonotype: An end of the junction differs from the germline gene, which may be a read error. The CDR3 loop reads CASSQDRWGTPYYEQHF. The DNA of the CDR3 is TGTGCCAGCAGCCAAGATCGGTGGGGAACCCCCTACTACGAGCAGCACTTC. The chain has TRBV14 and TRBJ2-7, with D unclear. Germline V CDR1 and CDR2: SGHDN, FVKESK. The CDR3 is 17 amino acids.

The rearrangement joins TRBV6-1 to TRBJ2-1; D may be TRBD1 (6 bases). The germline V and J ends were trimmed by 11 bases and 7 bases, with 27 bases remaining between them. This CDR3 is built from 16 residues. Germline V lookup: CDR1 MNHNS, CDR2 SASEGT. CDR3 amino acids: CAHSPLSWTENNEQFF. The CDR3 nucleotides read TGTGCCCACAGCCCCCTTTCCTGGACAGAGAATAATGAGCAGTTCTTC.

V usage is TRBV11-2 and J usage is TRBJ2-7; 8 bases align to TRBD1. V shed 5 bases, J shed 2 bases, and the junction held 11 bases outside the gene matches. Germline CDR1 is SGHAT and CDR2 is FQNNGV. The CDR3 runs 16 residues. As DNA, the CDR3 is TGTGCCAGCAGCCCGACTGCCGGGACAGGTGCCTACGAGCAGTACTTC. Its translation: CASSPTAGTGAYEQYF.

This clonotype has only a few counts. V gene TRBV20-1 combines with J gene TRBJ2-1; D assignment may be TRBD1 or TRBD2 (6 bases each). The CDR3 totals 15 residues. V lost 2 bases to trimming and J lost 2 bases, with 13 bases between them. The germline gives CDR1 DFQATT, CDR2 SNEGSKA (reference sequence). CDR3 region: CSARMWGAPYNEQFF. The CDR3 DNA reads as TGCAGTGCTAGAATGTGGGGGGCTCCCTACAATGAGCAGTTCTTC.

A word on this clonotype: Just one base apart from a much larger clone, this may be a read error. The V and J genes are TRBV14 and TRBJ2-7, with D hard to call. Per germline, CDR1 SGHDN and CDR2 FVKESK. The CDR3 loop spans 11 amino acids. The CDR3 reads CANSQVYEQYF. The CDR3 nucleotides read TGTGCCAACAGCCAAGTCTACGAGCAGTACTTC.

About this clonotype itself: The junction does not match germline at one end; this may be a read error. The chain combines TRBV7-3 with TRBJ2-1; unclear D gene. The CDR3 totals 13 residues. Germline loops: CDR1 SGHTA, CDR2 FQGTGA. The CDR3 DNA follows: TGTGCGAGCAACTTAGGTCTTGGGTCCGAGCAGTTCTTC. Translation: CASNLGLGSEQFF.

The V gene is TRBV4-2, the J gene TRBJ2-5; a possible D gene is TRBD2 (6 bases). Germline CDR1 and CDR2: LGHNA and YNFKEQ. The CDR3 covers 16 residues. CDR3: CTSSATPATVQETQYF. Here the CDR3 DNA reads TGTACTAGCAGCGCCACCCCAGCCACGGTACAAGAGACCCAGTACTTC.